This TCR beta chain was identified during a study of identifying expanded T cells in peripheral blood. Regarding the study as a whole: Over two and four weeks, about 15 and 19 clones changed, versus roughly 1.2 between replicates. Two-week clone count variance significantly increased as total template count grew.

CDR1 and CDR2 (germline): LGHNA, YSLEER. The CDR3 length is 17 residues. V was shortened by 0 bases and J by 5 bases, with 17 bases between the two germline ends. As regards this clone: The antigen is unknown.

Healthy donors had no documented immune events, such as infections, while sampled. Clones were sequenced by immunoSEQ multiplex PCR, and TCRdb holds only the in-frame ones, with some missing. In the table there are 120,000 or so clones, around four fifths of which are singletons. The receptor's source is a person between 18 and 75 years old in good health. The chain has TRBV4-3 and TRBJ1-5; no clear D gene. Material: blood. CDR3 in amino acids: CASSQDRWPPSYQPQHF. CDR3 nucleotides: TGCGCCAGCAGCCAAGATCGATGGCCTCCCTCTTATCAGCCCCAGCATTTT.